This T cell receptor (beta chain) is drawn from a study of molecular identifiers for immune sequencing clone quantification. Study details: Replicates partitioned RNA from roughly 21,000 or 96,000 naive CD8 cells into five parts, sequencing four.

Germline CDR1 is SGHRS and CDR2 is YFSETQ. The CDR3 totals 13 residues. With 6 bases removed from V and 3 bases from J, the gap between germline ends came to 13 bases. Bulk TCR library preparation followed previously described methods with listed TCR primers. Using its own MiXCR run on the PCR reads, TCRdb lists one record per CDR3 protein. Of some 100,000 distinct CDR3 sequences in the sample, 35% to 40% are singletons; the top ten hold less than 5%. This clonotype was seen more than once but under ten times. Its antigen is not known. Points from the study as a whole: Clones above 20 RNA copies contained over 97% of effector molecules and under 1% of naive molecules. Clone sizes that are highly expanded could be underestimated when identical TCR molecules share a barcode.

The clonotype was recovered from a human donor in good health. Some libraries in this study had Jurkat cell RNA spiked in. Sequenced input: naive CD8+ T cells from blood, with Jurkat cell RNA spiked in. Regarding subset: FACS-sorted CD8+CD4-CCR7+CD45RA+ naive T cells. This chain connects TRBV5-1 to TRBJ2-7; D not certain. The CDR3 region is CASTTSGSYEQYF. The DNA for the CDR3 is TGCGCCAGCACCACCTCGGGCAGCTACGAGCAGTACTTC. Supplemented by reference TRBV5-1 and TRBJ2-7, the full variable domain reads KAGVTQTPRYLIKTRGQQVTLSCSPISGHRSVSWYQQTPGQGLQFLFEYFSETQRNKGNFPGRFSGRQFSNSRSEMNVSTLELGDSALYLCASTTSGSYEQYFGPGTRLTVT.